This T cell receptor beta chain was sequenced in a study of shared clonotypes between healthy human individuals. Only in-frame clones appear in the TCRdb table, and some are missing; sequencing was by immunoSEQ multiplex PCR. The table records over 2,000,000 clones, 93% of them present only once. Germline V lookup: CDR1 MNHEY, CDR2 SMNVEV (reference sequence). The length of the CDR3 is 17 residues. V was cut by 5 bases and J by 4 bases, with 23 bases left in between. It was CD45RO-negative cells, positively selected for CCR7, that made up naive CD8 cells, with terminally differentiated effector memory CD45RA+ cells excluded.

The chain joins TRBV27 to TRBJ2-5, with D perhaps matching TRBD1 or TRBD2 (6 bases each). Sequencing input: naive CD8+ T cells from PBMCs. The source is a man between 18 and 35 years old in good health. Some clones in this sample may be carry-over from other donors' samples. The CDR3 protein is CASSLFGGESGGETQYF. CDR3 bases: TGTGCCAGCAGTCTGTTCGGGGGCGAGTCAGGTGGAGAGACCCAGTACTTC.